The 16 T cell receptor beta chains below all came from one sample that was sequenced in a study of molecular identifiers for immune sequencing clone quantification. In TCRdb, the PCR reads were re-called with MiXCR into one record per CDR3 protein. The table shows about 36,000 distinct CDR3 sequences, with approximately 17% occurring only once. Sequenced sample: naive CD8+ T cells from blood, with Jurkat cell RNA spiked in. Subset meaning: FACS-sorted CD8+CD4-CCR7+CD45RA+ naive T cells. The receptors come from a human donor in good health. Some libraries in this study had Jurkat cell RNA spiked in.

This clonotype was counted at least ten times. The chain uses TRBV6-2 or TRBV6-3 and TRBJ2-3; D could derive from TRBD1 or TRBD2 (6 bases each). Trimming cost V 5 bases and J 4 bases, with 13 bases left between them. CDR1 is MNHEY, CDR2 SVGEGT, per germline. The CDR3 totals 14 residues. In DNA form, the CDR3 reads TGTGCCAGCAGTACTTTCGGGGGCGCAGATACGCAGTATTTT. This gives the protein CASSTFGGADTQYF.

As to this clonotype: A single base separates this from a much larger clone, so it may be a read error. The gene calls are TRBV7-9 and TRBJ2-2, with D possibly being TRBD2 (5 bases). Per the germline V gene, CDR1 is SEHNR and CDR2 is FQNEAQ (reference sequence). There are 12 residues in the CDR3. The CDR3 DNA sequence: TGTGCCAGCAGGGAGGCAACCGGGGAGCTGTCTTTT. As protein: CASREATGELSF.

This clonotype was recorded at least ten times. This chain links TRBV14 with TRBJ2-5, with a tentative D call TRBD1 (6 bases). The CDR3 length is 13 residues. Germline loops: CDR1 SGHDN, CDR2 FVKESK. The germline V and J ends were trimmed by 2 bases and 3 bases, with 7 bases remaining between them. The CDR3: CASSQWDKETQYF. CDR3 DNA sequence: TGTGCCAGCAGCCAATGGGACAAAGAGACCCAGTACTTC.

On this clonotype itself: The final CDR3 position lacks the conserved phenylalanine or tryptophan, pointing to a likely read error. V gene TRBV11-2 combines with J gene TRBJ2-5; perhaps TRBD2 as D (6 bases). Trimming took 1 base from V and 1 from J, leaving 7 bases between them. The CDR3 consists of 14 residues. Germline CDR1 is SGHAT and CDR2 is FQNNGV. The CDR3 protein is CASSLGGTQETQYS. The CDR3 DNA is TGTGCCAGCAGCTTAGGCGGGACCCAAGAGACCCAGTACTCC.

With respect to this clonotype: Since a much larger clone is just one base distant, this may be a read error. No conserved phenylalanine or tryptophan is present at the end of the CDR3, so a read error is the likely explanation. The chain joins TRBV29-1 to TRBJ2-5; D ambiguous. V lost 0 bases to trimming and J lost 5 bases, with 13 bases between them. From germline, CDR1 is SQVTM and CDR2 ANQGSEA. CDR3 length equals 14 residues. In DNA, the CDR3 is TGCAGCGTTGAAGATCCTGGCAGGTCCGAGACCCAGTACCTC. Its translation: CSVEDPGRSETQYL.

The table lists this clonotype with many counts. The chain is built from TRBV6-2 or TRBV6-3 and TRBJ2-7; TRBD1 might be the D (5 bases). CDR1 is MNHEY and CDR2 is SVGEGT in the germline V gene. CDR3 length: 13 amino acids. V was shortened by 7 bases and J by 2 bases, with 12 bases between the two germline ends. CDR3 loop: CASTDSLTYEQYF. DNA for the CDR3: TGTGCCAGCACTGACAGCCTAACCTACGAGCAGTACTTC.

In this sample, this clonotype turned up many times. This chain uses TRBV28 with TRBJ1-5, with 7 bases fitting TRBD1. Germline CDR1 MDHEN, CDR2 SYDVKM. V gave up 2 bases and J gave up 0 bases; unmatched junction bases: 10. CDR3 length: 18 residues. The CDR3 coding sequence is TGTGCCAGCAGTTTACCAACAGGGGTAGTGGGTAGCAATCAGCCCCAGCATTTT. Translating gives CASSLPTGVVGSNQPQHF. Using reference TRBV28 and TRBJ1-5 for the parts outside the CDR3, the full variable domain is DVKVTQSSRYLVKRTGEKVFLECVQDMDHENMFWYRQDPGLGLRLIYFSYDVKMKEKGDIPEGYSVSREKKERFSLILESASTNQTSMYLCASSLPTGVVGSNQPQHFGDGTRLSIL.

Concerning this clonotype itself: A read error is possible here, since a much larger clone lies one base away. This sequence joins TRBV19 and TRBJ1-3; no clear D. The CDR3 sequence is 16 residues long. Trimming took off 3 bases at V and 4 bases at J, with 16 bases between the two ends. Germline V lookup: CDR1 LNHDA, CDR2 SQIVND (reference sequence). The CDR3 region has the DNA TGTGCCAGTAGTATCGGATCCACAGCGAGCGGAAACACCATATATTTT. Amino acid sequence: CASSIGSTASGNTIYF. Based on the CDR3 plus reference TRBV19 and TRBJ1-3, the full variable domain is DGGITQSPKYLFRKEGQNVTLSCEQNLNHDAMYWYRQDPGQGLRLIYYSQIVNDFQKGDIAEGYSVSREKKESFPLTVTSAQKNPTAFYLCASSIGSTASGNTIYFGEGSWLTVV.

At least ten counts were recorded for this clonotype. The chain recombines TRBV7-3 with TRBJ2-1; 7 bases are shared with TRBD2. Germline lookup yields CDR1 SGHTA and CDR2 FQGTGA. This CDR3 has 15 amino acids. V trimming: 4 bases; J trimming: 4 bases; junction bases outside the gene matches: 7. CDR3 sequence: CASSSSSGRYNEQFF. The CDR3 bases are TGTGCCAGCAGCTCTTCGTCCGGGAGGTACAATGAGCAGTTCTTC.

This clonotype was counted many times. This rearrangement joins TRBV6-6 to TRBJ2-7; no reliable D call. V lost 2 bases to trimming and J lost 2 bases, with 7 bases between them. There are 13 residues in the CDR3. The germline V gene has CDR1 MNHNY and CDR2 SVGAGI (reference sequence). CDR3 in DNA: TGTGCCAGCAGTTACCTTCGGGCCTACGAGCAGTACTTC. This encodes CASSYLRAYEQYF.

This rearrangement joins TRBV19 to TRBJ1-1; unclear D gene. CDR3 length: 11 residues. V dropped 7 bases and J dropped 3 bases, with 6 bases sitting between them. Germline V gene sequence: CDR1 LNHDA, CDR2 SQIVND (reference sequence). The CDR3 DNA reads TGTGCCAGTATCGGCTACACTGAAGCTTTCTTT. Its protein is CASIGYTEAFF. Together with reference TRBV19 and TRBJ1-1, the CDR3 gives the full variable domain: DGGITQSPKYLFRKEGQNVTLSCEQNLNHDAMYWYRQDPGQGLRLIYYSQIVNDFQKGDIAEGYSVSREKKESFPLTVTSAQKNPTAFYLCASIGYTEAFFGQGTRLTVV.

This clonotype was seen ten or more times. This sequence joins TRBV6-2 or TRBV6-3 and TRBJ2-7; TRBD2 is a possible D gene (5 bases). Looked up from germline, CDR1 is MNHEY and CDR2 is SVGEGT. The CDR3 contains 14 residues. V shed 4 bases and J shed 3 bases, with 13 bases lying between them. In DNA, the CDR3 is TGTGCCAGCAGTTCGGGCCAGCGGTTCTACGAGCAGTACTTC. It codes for CASSSGQRFYEQYF.

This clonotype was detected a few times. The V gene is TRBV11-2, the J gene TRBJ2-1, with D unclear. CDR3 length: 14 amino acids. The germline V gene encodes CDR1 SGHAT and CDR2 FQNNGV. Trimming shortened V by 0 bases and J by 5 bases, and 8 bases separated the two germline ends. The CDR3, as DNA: TGTGCCAGCAGCTTAGAGGTGACGCACAATGAGCAGTTCTTC. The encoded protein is CASSLEVTHNEQFF. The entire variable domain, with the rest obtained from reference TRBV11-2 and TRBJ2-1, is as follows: EAGVAQSPRYKIIEKRQSVAFWCNPISGHATLYWYQQILGQGPKLLIQFQNNGVVDDSQLPKDRFSAERLKGVDSTLKIQPAKLEDSAVYLCASSLEVTHNEQFFGPGTRLTVL.

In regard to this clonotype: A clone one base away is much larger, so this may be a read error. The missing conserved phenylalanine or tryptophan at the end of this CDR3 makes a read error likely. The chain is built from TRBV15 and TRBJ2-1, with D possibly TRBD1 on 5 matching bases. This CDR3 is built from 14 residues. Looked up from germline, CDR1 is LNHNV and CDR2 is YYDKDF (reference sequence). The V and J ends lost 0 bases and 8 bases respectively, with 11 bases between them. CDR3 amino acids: CATSRERVGDEQFL. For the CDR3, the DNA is TGTGCCACCAGCAGAGAAAGGGTAGGGGATGAGCAGTTCCTC.

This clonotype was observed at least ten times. The CDR3 protein is CASSSDSGTGDYEQYF. The DNA for the CDR3 is TGTGCCAGCAGCTCAGATTCCGGGACAGGGGATTACGAGCAGTACTTC. The V call is TRBV7-6, the J call TRBJ2-7; TRBD1 matches at 10 bases. CDR1 is SGHVS, CDR2 FNYEAQ, per germline. J was trimmed by 4 bases and V by 4 bases; bases with no gene match: 10. The CDR3 is 16 amino acids.

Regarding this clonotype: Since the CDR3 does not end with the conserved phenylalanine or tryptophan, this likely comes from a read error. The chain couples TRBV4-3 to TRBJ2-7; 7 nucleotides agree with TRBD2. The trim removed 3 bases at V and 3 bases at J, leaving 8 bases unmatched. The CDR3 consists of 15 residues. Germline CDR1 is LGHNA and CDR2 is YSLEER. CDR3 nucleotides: TGCGCCAGCAGCCAGGCCCTAGCGGACCTCTACGAGCAGTACCTC. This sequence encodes CASSQALADLYEQYL.